Below, one TCR beta chain is given with its context. Antigen unknown. The data are from a study of T cell responses to AZD1222 COVID-19 vaccine. Study outcomes and limitations: Just 5 to 7 people given AZD1222 tested seropositive at baseline. Sampling that yielded the repertoires occurred only after the peak T cell response.

The table came from immunoSEQ multiplex PCR; TCRdb's copy has only in-frame clones and leaves some out. Of roughly 150,000 clones listed, about nine tenths are singletons. Trimming took off 8 bases at V and 2 bases at J, with 12 bases between the two ends. This CDR3 region has 13 residues. Per the germline V gene, CDR1 is MNHEY and CDR2 is SVGAGI. The receptor comes from an adult in good health. Sequences were derived from peripheral blood, sampled on day 0 of AZD1222 vaccination. The rearrangement links TRBV6-5 to TRBJ1-2; perhaps TRBD1 as D (5 bases). As DNA, the CDR3 is TGTGCCAGCCTCGACAGAAGGAACTATGGCTACACCTTC. Its protein is CASLDRRNYGYTF.